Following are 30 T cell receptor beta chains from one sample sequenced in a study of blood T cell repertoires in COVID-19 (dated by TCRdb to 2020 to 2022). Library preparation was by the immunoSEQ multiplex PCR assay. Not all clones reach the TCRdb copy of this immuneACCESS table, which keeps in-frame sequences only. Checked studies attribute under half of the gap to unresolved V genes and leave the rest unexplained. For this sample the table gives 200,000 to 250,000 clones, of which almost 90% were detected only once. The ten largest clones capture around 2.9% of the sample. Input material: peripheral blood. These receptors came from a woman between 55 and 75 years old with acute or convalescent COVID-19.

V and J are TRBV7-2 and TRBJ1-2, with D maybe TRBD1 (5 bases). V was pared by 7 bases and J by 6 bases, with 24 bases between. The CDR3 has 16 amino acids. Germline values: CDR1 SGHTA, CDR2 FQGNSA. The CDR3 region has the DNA TGTGCCAGCAACCCCGGGCCTTCCAGGGTCTTCAATGGCTACACCTTC. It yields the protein CASNPGPSRVFNGYTF.

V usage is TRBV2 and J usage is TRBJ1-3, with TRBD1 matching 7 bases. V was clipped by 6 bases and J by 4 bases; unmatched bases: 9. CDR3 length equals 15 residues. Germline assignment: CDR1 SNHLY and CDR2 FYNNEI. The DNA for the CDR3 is TGTGCCAGCAGGAGTGACAGGGCCTGGGGAAACACCATATATTTT. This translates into CASRSDRAWGNTIYF.

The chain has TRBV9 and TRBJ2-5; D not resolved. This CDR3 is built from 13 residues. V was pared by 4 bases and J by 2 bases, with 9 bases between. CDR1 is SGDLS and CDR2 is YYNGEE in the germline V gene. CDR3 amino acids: CASSLSRQETQYF. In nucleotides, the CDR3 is TGTGCCAGCAGCCTTTCGAGACAAGAGACCCAGTACTTC. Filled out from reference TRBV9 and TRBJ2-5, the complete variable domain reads DSGVTQTPKHLITATGQRVTLRCSPRSGDLSVYWYQQSLDQGLQFLIQYYNGEERAKGNILERFSAQQFPDLHSELNLSSLELGDSALYFCASSLSRQETQYFGPGTRLLVL.

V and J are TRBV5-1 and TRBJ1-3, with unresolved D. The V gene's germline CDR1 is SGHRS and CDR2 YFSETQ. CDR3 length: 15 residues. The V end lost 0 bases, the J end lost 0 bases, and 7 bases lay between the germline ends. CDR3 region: CASSLGDSSGNTIYF. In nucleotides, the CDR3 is TGCGCCAGCAGCTTGGGAGATTCCTCTGGAAACACCATATATTTT. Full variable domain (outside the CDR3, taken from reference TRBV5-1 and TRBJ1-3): KAGVTQTPRYLIKTRGQQVTLSCSPISGHRSVSWYQQTPGQGLQFLFEYFSETQRNKGNFPGRFSGRQFSNSRSEMNVSTLELGDSALYLCASSLGDSSGNTIYFGEGSWLTVV.

CDR3 DNA sequence: TGTGCCAGCAGCGAGGTCAGGGGGCCTCAAGAGACCCAGTACTTC. Encoded protein: CASSEVRGPQETQYF. This chain joins TRBV9 and TRBJ2-5, with 8 positions matching TRBD1. CDR1 and CDR2 (germline): SGDLS, YYNGEE. The CDR3 sequence is 15 residues long. V lost 3 bases and J lost 2; bases outside the gene matches: 6.

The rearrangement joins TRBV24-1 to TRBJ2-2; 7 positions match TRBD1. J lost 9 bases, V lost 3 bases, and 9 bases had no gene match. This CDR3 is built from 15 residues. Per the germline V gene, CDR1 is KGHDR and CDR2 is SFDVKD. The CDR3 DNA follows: TGTGCCACCAGTGATACCAGACAGGGAAGGAGGGAGCTGTTTTTT. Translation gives CATSDTRQGRRELFF.

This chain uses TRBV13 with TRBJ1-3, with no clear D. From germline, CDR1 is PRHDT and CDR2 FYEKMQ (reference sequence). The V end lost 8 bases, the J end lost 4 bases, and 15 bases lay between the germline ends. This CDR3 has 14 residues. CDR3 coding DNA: TGTGCCAGCGGAATGGGAGGGATCGGAAACACCATATATTTT. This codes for CASGMGGIGNTIYF.

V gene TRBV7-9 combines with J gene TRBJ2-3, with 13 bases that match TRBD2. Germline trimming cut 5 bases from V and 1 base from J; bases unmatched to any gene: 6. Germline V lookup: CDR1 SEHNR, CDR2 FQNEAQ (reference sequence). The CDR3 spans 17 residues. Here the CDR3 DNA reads TGTGCCAGCAGCCCTGGACTAGCGGGAGCACGCACAGATACGCAGTATTTT. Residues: CASSPGLAGARTDTQYF. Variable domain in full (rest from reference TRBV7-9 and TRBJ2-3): DTGVSQNPRHKITKRGQNVTFRCDPISEHNRLYWYRQTLGQGPEFLTYFQNEAQLEKSRLLSDRFSAERPKGSFSTLEIQRTEQGDSAMYLCASSPGLAGARTDTQYFGPGTRLTVL.

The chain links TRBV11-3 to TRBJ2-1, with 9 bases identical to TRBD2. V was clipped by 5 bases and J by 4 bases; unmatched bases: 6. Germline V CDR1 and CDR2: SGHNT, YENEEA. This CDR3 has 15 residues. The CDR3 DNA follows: TGTGCCAGCAGCCGTAGCGGGAGCCCTTACAATGAGCAGTTCTTC. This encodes CASSRSGSPYNEQFF. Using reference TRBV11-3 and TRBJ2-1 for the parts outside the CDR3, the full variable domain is EAGVVQSPRYKIIEKKQPVAFWCNPISGHNTLYWYLQNLGQGPELLIRYENEEAVDDSQLPKDRFSAERLKGVDSTLKIQPAELGDSAVYLCASSRSGSPYNEQFFGPGTRLTVL.

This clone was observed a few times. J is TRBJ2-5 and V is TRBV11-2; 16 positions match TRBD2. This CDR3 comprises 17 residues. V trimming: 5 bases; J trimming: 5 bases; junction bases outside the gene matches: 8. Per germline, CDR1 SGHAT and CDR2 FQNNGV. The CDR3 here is CASSPGLAGGPWETQYF. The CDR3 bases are TGTGCCAGCAGCCCGGGACTAGCGGGGGGGCCTTGGGAGACCCAGTACTTC.

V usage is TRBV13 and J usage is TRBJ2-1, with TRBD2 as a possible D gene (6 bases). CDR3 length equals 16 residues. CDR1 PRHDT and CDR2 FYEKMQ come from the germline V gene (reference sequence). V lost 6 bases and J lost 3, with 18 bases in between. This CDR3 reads CASRMPGTLNYNEQFF. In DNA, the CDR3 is TGTGCCAGCAGGATGCCCGGGACTCTAAACTACAATGAGCAGTTCTTC.

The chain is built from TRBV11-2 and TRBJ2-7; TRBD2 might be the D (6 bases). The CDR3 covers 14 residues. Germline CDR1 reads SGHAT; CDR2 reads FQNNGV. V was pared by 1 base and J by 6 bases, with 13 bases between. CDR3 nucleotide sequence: TGTGCCAGCAGCTTAGTTAGCCGGGGGACCGAGCAGTACTTC. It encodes CASSLVSRGTEQYF.

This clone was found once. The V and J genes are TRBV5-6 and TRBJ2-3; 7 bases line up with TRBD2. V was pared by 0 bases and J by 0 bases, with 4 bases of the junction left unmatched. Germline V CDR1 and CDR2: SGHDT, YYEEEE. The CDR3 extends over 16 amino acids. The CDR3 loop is CASSLDSGYSTDTQYF. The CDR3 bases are TGTGCCAGCAGCTTGGATAGCGGGTACAGCACAGATACGCAGTATTTT.

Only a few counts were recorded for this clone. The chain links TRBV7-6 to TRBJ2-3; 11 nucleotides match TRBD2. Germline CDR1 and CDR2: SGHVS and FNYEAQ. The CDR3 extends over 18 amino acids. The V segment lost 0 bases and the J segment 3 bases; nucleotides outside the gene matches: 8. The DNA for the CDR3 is TGTGCCAGCAGCTTAGCATCCTGGGTAGCGGGGGGGACAGATACGCAGTATTTT. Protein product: CASSLASWVAGGTDTQYF. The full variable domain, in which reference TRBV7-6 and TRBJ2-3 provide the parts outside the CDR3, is GAGVSQSPRYKVTKRGQDVALRCDPISGHVSLYWYRQALGQGPEFLTYFNYEAQQDKSGLPNDRFSAERPEGSISTLTIQRTEQRDSAMYRCASSLASWVAGGTDTQYFGPGTRLTVL.

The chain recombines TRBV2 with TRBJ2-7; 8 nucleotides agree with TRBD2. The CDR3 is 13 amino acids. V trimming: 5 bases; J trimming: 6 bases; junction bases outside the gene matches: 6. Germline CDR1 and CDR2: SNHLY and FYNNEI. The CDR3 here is CASSPGTRGEQYF. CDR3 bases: TGTGCCAGCAGTCCCGGGACTAGAGGCGAGCAGTACTTC.

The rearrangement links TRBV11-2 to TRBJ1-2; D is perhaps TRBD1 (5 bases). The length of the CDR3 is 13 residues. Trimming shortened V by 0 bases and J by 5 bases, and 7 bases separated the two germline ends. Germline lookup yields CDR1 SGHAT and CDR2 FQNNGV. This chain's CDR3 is CASSLDQGYGYTF. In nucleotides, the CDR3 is TGTGCCAGCAGCTTAGATCAGGGTTATGGCTACACCTTC.

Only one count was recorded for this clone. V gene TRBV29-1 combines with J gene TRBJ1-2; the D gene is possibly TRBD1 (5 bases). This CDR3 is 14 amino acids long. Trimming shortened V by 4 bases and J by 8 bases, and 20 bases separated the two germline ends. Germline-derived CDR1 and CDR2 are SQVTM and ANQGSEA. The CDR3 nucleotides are TGCAGCGTTGTCCCTAGGACATCCCGATGGGGCTACACCTTC. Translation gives CSVVPRTSRWGYTF.

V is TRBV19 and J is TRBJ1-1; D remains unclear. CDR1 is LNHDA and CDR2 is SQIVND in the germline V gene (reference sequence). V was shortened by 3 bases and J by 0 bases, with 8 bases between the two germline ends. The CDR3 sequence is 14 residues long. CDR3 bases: TGTGCCAGTAGTATCGCGGATATGAACACTGAAGCTTTCTTT. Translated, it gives CASSIADMNTEAFF.

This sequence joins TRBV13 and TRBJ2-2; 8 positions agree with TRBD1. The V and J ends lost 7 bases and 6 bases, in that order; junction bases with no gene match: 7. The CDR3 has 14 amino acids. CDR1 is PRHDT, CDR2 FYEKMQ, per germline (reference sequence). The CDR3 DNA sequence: TGTGCCAGCAACCAGGGGGCTGGATCCGGGGAGCTGTTTTTT. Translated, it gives CASNQGAGSGELFF.

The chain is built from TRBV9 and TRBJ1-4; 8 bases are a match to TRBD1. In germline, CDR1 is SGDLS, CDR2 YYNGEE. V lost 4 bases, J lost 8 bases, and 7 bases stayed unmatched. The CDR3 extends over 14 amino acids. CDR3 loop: CASSPTGVKEKLFF. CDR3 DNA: TGTGCCAGCAGCCCGACAGGGGTGAAGGAAAAACTGTTTTTT.

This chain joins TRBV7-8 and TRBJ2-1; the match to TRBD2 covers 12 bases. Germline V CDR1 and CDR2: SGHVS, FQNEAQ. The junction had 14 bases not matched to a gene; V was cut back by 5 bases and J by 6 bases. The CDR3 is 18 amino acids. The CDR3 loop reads CASSPPLRLAGGRNEQFF. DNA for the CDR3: TGTGCCAGCAGCCCCCCCCTAAGGCTAGCGGGGGGGCGCAATGAGCAGTTCTTC.

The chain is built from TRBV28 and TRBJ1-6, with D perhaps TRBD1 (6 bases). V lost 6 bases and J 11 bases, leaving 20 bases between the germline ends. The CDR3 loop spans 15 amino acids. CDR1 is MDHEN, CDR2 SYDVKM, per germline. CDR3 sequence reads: CASRVQGQGSPPLHF. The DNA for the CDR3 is TGTGCCAGCAGAGTTCAGGGGCAGGGTTCACCACCCCTCCACTTT.

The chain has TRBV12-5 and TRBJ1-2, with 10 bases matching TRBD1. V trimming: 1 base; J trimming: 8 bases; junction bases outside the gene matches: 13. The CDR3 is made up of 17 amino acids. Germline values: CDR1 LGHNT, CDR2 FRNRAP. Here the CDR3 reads CASGLDRWGQGRGGYTF. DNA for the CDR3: TGTGCTAGTGGTTTGGATCGGTGGGGACAGGGGCGGGGAGGCTACACCTTC.

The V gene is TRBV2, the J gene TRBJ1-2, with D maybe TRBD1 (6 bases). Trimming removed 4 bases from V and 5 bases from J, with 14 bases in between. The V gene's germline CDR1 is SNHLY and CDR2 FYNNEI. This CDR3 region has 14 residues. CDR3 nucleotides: TGTGCCAGCAGTGTTCGGCAGGGGAAATATGGCTACACCTTC. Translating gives CASSVRQGKYGYTF.

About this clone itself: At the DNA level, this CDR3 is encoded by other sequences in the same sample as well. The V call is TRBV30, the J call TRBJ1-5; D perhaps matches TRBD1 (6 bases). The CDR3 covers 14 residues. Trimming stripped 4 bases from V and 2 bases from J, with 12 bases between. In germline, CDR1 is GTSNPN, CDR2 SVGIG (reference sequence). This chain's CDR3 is CAWTGGAGNQPQHF. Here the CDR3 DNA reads TGTGCCTGGACTGGGGGCGCCGGCAATCAGCCCCAGCATTTT.

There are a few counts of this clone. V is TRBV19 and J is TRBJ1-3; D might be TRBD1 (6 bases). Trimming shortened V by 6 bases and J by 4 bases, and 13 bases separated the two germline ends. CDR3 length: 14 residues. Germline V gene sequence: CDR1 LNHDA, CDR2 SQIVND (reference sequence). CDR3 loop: CASSIGQRGNTIYF. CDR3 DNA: TGTGCCAGTAGCATCGGACAGCGAGGAAACACCATATATTTT.

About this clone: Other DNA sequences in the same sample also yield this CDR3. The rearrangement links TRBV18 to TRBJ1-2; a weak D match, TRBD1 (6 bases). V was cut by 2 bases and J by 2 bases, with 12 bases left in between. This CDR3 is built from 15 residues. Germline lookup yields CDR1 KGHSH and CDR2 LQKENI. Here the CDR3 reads CASSPSAGANYGYTF. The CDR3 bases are TGTGCCAGCTCACCATCGGCAGGGGCGAACTATGGCTACACCTTC.

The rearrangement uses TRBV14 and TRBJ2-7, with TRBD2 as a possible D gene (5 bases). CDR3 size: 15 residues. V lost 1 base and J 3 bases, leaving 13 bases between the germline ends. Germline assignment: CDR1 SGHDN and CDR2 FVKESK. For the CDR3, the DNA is TGTGCCAGCAGCCAAGTAGACAAGGGAGTCTACGAGCAGTACTTC. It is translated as CASSQVDKGVYEQYF.

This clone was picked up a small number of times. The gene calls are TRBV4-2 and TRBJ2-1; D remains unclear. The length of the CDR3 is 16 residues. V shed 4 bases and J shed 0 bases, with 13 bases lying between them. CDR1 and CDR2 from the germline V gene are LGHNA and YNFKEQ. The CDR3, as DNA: TGTGCCAGCAGCCCTGAACGTTCGAGCTCCTACAATGAGCAGTTCTTC. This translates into CASSPERSSSYNEQFF.

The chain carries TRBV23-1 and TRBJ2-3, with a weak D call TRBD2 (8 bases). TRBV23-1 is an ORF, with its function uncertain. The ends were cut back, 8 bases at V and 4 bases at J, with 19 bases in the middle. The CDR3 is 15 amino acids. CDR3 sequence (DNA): TGCGCCAGCCGGGGGGGGCAGGGGGTAGCAGATACGCAGTATTTT. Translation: CASRGGQGVADTQYF.